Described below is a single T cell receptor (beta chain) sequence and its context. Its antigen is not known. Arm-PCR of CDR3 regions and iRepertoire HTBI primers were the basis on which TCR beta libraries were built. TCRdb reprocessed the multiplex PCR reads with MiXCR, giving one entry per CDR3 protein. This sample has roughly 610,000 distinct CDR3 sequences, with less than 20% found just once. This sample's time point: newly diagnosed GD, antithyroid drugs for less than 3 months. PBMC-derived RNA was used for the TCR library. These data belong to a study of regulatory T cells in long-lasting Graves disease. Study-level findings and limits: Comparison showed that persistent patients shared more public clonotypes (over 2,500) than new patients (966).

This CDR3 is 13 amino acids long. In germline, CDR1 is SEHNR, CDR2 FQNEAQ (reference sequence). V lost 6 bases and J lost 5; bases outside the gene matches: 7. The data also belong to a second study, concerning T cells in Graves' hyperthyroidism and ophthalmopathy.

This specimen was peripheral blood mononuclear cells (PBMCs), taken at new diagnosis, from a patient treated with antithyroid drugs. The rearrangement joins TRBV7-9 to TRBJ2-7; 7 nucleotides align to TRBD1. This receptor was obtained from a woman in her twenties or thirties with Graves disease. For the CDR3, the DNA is TGTGCCAGCAGTAGCAGGGACAGTCACGAGCAGTACTTC. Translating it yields CASSSRDSHEQYF.